These 16 T cell receptor beta chains were all obtained from the same sample, sequenced in a study of T-cell memory formation after mild COVID-19. TCRdb re-analysed the 5' RACE reads in MiXCR, keeping a single row per CDR3 protein. The sample records under 300,000 distinct CDR3 sequences, roughly 8.2% being singletons. The sample was PBMCs or a T cell subset sorted from them (not recorded which). Receptor source: a man in his late teens or twenties who had mild COVID-19 (a few samples of this study predate the infection). Cell type and time point are not known.

This clonotype was counted between two and nine times. The chain combines TRBV11-2 with TRBJ2-3, with D hard to call. There are 12 residues in the CDR3. In germline, CDR1 is SGHAT, CDR2 FQNNGV. The V gene lost 3 bases and the J gene lost 5 bases, with 6 bases spanning the gap. Here the CDR3 reads CASSFRIDTQYF. The CDR3 bases are TGTGCCAGCAGCTTTCGTATAGATACGCAGTATTTT.

This chain connects TRBV7-3 to TRBJ1-1, with a possible D match to TRBD1 (6 bases). The CDR3 runs to 14 residues. Between the trimmed V and J ends, which lost 0 bases and 3 bases, there was a span of 8 bases. Germline V gene data show CDR1 as SGHTA and CDR2 as FQGTGA. CDR3 sequence: CASSLTSGDTEAFF. The CDR3 coding sequence is TGTGCCAGCAGCTTAACTTCAGGGGACACTGAAGCTTTCTTT.

This clonotype was counted at least ten times. The V call is TRBV5-1, the J call TRBJ2-1; weak D call: TRBD1 (6 bases). The CDR3 covers 13 residues. Trimming pared 4 bases from V and 7 bases from J, leaving 12 bases between. CDR1 and CDR2 from the germline V gene are SGHRS and YFSETQ. The chain's CDR3 is CASSTGNANEQFF. For the CDR3, the DNA is TGCGCCAGCAGCACAGGGAATGCGAATGAGCAGTTCTTC.

This sequence joins TRBV5-6 and TRBJ2-5, with D perhaps being TRBD1 or TRBD2 (5 bases each). Germline V gene lookup returns CDR1 SGHDT and CDR2 YYEEEE. The CDR3 totals 15 residues. With 3 bases removed from V and 2 bases from J, the gap between germline ends came to 14 bases. This chain's CDR3 is CASSWGSLGQETQYF. In DNA form, the CDR3 reads TGTGCCAGCAGCTGGGGGTCCTTGGGGCAAGAGACCCAGTACTTC.

This clonotype has at least ten counts. The rearrangement uses TRBV19 and TRBJ2-7, with D possibly TRBD1 on 7 matching bases. This CDR3 has 16 amino acids. Trimming took 4 bases from V and 1 from J, leaving 17 bases between them. From germline, CDR1 is LNHDA and CDR2 SQIVND (reference sequence). CDR3 DNA sequence: TGTGCCAGTAGTAGGGGAGGAGGGGGCGCATCCTACGAGCAGTACGTC. Translated, it gives CASSRGGGGASYEQYV.

The chain combines TRBV7-8 with TRBJ2-7, with 8 bases lining up with TRBD1. CDR1 and CDR2 (germline): SGHVS, FQNEAQ. Losses at the gene ends were 0 bases for V and 4 bases for J; bases not matched to a gene: 8. This CDR3 comprises 16 residues. The CDR3 DNA follows: TGTGCCAGCAGCTTAGCACGGACAGGGATTTTGTACGAGCAGTACTTC. Translated: CASSLARTGILYEQYF.

There are many counts of this clonotype. The chain joins TRBV11-3 to TRBJ2-2, with a possible D match to TRBD2 (6 bases). The CDR3 has 14 residues. CDR1 is SGHNT and CDR2 is YENEEA in the germline V gene. V lost 5 bases and J 0 bases, leaving 7 bases between the germline ends. CDR3 loop: CASSPGANTGELFF. Here the CDR3 DNA reads TGTGCCAGCAGCCCGGGGGCGAACACCGGGGAGCTGTTTTTT.

This clonotype was observed a handful of times. The CDR3 protein is CASSLSPGHQSLTTNEKLFF. The CDR3, as DNA: TGTGCCAGCTCACTATCCCCGGGACACCAAAGCCTTACAACTAATGAAAAACTGTTTTTT. The chain uses TRBV18 and TRBJ1-4; D is perhaps TRBD1 (6 bases). This CDR3 has 20 residues. CDR1 is KGHSH and CDR2 is LQKENI in the germline V gene. Trimming left V 4 bases short and J 0 bases short, with 24 bases between.

This chain connects TRBV25-1 to TRBJ2-1, with TRBD2 matching over 12 bases. The germline CDR1 and CDR2 sequences are MGHDK and SYGVNS. V was clipped by 3 bases and J by 0 bases; unmatched bases: 3. CDR3 length: 17 amino acids. The CDR3 nucleotides read TGTGCCAGCAGTGACGGACTAGCGGGGCCCTCCTACAATGAGCAGTTCTTC. It translates to CASSDGLAGPSYNEQFF.

CDR3 nucleotides: TGTGCCAGTTGGGCCGGACAGGGCAGGGAAAAGAACACTGAAGCTTTCTTT. This translates into CASWAGQGREKNTEAFF. V gene TRBV19 combines with J gene TRBJ1-1; the match to TRBD1 covers 8 bases. The trim removed 8 bases at V and 1 base at J, leaving 15 bases unmatched. The CDR3 length is 17 residues. The germline gives CDR1 LNHDA, CDR2 SQIVND (reference sequence).

In this sample, this clonotype turned up a few times. A junction end diverges from the germline sequence, so it may reflect a read error. The chain is built from TRBV20-1 and TRBJ2-1; TRBD2 matches at 7 bases. CDR3 size: 10 residues. CDR1 is DFQATT, CDR2 SNEGSKA, per germline (reference sequence). CDR3 residues: CGTTGNEQFF. DNA of the CDR3: TGTGGGACTACTGGCAATGAGCAGTTCTTC.

The V gene is TRBV5-1, the J gene TRBJ2-7, with TRBD1 as a possible D gene (5 bases). The germline CDR1 and CDR2 sequences are SGHRS and YFSETQ. V was trimmed by 3 bases and J by 3 bases, leaving 16 bases between them. This CDR3 is built from 15 residues. Here the CDR3 reads CASSSGQRQLYEQYF. DNA for the CDR3: TGCGCCAGCAGCTCAGGCCAAAGACAGCTCTACGAGCAGTACTTC.

This chain uses TRBV27 with TRBJ2-7; D is possibly TRBD1 (6 bases). CDR3 length equals 17 residues. V was pared by 3 bases and J by 5 bases, with 23 bases between. Germline CDR1 is MNHEY and CDR2 is SMNVEV (reference sequence). The CDR3 DNA reads as TGTGCCAGCAGTTTCCTACTACGCTCACAGGGTCCCAACGAGCAGTACTTC. This gives the protein CASSFLLRSQGPNEQYF.

This chain joins TRBV5-1 and TRBJ1-6, with TRBD1 matching 9 bases. V was pared by 2 bases and J by 10 bases, with 7 bases of the junction left unmatched. The CDR3 totals 15 residues. CDR1 is SGHRS, CDR2 YFSETQ, per germline. CDR3 in DNA: TGCGCCAGCAGCTTAGAGGACAGGGGCAAATCACCCCTCCACTTT. This sequence encodes CASSLEDRGKSPLHF. Combining the CDR3 with reference TRBV5-1 and TRBJ1-6 gives the whole variable domain KAGVTQTPRYLIKTRGQQVTLSCSPISGHRSVSWYQQTPGQGLQFLFEYFSETQRNKGNFPGRFSGRQFSNSRSEMNVSTLELGDSALYLCASSLEDRGKSPLHFGNGTRLTVT.

This chain connects TRBV29-1 to TRBJ1-1; D gene uncertain. This CDR3 comprises 11 residues. The V end lost 4 bases, the J end lost 3 bases, and 6 bases lay between the germline ends. CDR1 is SQVTM, CDR2 ANQGSEA, per germline. The CDR3 bases are TGCAGCGTTGCCTCGGACACTGAAGCTTTCTTT. Its protein product is CSVASDTEAFF.

The chain recombines TRBV5-8 with TRBJ2-7; maybe TRBD2 (7 bases). Between the trimmed V and J ends, which lost 1 base and 5 bases, there was a span of 13 bases. This CDR3 spans 14 amino acids. Per the germline V gene, CDR1 is SGHTS and CDR2 is YDEGEE. This CDR3 reads CASSLLGGANEQYV. The DNA of the CDR3 is TGTGCCAGCAGCTTGCTTGGGGGGGCAAACGAGCAGTACGTC.